These 27 T cell receptor beta chains were sequenced from one sample in a study of PD-1 blockade in classical Hodgkin lymphoma. Time point of the sample: cycle 4 day 1 (C4D1), after about 6 weeks of nivolumab. Exposure to brentuximab vedotin varied, and each patient had relapsed following autologous stem cell transplantation. Clones were read by immunoSEQ multiplex PCR, and TCRdb kept only the in-frame ones, dropping some. The top ten clones hold about a fifth of a sample with 40,000 to 55,000 clones, about 80% of them seen once. The source was peripheral blood mononuclear cells (PBMCs), collected before the fourth cycle of nivolumab. The source of these receptors is a human donor with classical Hodgkin lymphoma.

The chain is built from TRBV5-6 and TRBJ2-7; TRBD1 is a possible D gene (6 bases). Trimming pared 3 bases from V and 3 bases from J, leaving 16 bases between. This CDR3 region has 15 residues. Germline CDR1 SGHDT, CDR2 YYEEEE. The CDR3 region is CASSWGTGSVYEQYF. Written as DNA, the CDR3 is TGTGCCAGCAGCTGGGGTACAGGGAGCGTCTACGAGCAGTACTTC.

The chain is built from TRBV5-8 and TRBJ1-5; no definite D call. Trimming shortened V by 4 bases and J by 4 bases, and 21 bases separated the two germline ends. This CDR3 spans 17 amino acids. Germline-derived CDR1 and CDR2 are SGHTS and YDEGEE. The CDR3 spells CASSRSPPGLGNQPQHF. CDR3 nucleotides: TGTGCCAGCAGCCGATCCCCTCCCGGGCTTGGGAATCAGCCCCAGCATTTT.

This rearrangement joins TRBV4-1 to TRBJ2-3; D gene ambiguous. Germline CDR1 is MGHRA and CDR2 is YSYEKL. CDR3 length: 15 residues. V shed 1 base and J shed 1 base, with 9 bases lying between them. The chain's CDR3 is CASSQGPLRTDTQYF. As DNA, the CDR3 is TGCGCCAGCAGCCAAGGCCCTTTACGCACAGATACGCAGTATTTT.

The chain has TRBV5-1 and TRBJ2-7; TRBD1 matches at 8 bases. The CDR3 totals 15 residues. V was clipped by 0 bases and J by 3 bases; unmatched bases: 5. From germline, CDR1 is SGHRS and CDR2 YFSETQ. CDR3 coding DNA: TGCGCCAGCAGCTTGGAGGGACAGGCACACTACGAGCAGTACTTC. Its translation: CASSLEGQAHYEQYF.

V gene TRBV10-3 combines with J gene TRBJ1-1; 7 bases align to TRBD1. The CDR3 has 15 amino acids. Germline V CDR1 and CDR2: ENHRY, SYGVKD. V trimming: 3 bases; J trimming: 6 bases; junction bases outside the gene matches: 10. DNA for the CDR3: TGTGCCATCAGTGACCCCGGGACAGCCGGCGCTGAAGCTTTCTTT. Protein sequence: CAISDPGTAGAEAFF.

The V and J genes are TRBV7-2 and TRBJ1-5; 8 nucleotides agree with TRBD1. J lost 5 bases, V lost 4 bases, and 7 bases had no gene match. The CDR3 sequence is 15 residues long. Germline V lookup: CDR1 SGHTA, CDR2 FQGNSA. CDR3 nucleotide sequence: TGTGCCAGCAGCTGGCGGACAGGGAAGGATCAGCCCCAGCATTTT. Amino acid sequence: CASSWRTGKDQPQHF. Full variable domain (missing parts from reference TRBV7-2 and TRBJ1-5): GAGVSQSPSNKVTEKGKDVELRCDPISGHTALYWYRQSLGQGLEFLIYFQGNSAPDKSGLPSDRFSAERTGGSVSTLTIQRTQQEDSAVYLCASSWRTGKDQPQHFGDGTRLSIL.

This chain connects TRBV5-1 to TRBJ1-6; D is unresolved. Germline-derived CDR1 and CDR2 are SGHRS and YFSETQ. Trimming took off 8 bases at V and 0 bases at J, with 15 bases between the two ends. The CDR3 sequence is 16 residues long. In DNA form, the CDR3 reads TGCGCCAGTTCACAACGGGAAAGCTCCTATAATTCACCCCTCCACTTT. Protein product: CASSQRESSYNSPLHF.

The rearrangement links TRBV27 to TRBJ2-7; D may be TRBD1 (6 bases). CDR1 is MNHEY, CDR2 SMNVEV, per germline (reference sequence). The germline V and J ends were trimmed by 5 bases and 1 base, with 15 bases remaining between them. This CDR3 comprises 15 residues. DNA for the CDR3: TGTGCCAGCAGTCCGACAGGCTCTGAGTCCTACGAGCAGTACTTC. This translates into CASSPTGSESYEQYF.

CDR3 residues: CASSYPESYEQYF. The CDR3 DNA reads TGTGCCAGCAGTTACCCCGAGTCCTACGAGCAGTACTTC. The V gene is TRBV6-5, the J gene TRBJ2-7; D is undetermined. The V gene's germline CDR1 is MNHEY and CDR2 SVGAGI. V dropped 2 bases and J dropped 1 base, with 6 bases sitting between them. The length of the CDR3 is 13 residues.

The chain employs TRBV5-1 and TRBJ2-7; no clear D gene. The CDR3 runs 15 residues. The V end was cut by 4 bases, the J end by 4 bases, with 18 bases between. Germline CDR1 reads SGHRS; CDR2 reads YFSETQ. CDR3 amino acids: CASSPGILGTYEQYF. The CDR3 bases are TGCGCCAGCAGCCCCGGAATTCTGGGAACATACGAGCAGTACTTC.

This clone showed up just a few times. The V call is TRBV9, the J call TRBJ1-6, with D possibly TRBD1 on 6 matching bases. Trimming shortened V by 0 bases and J by 7 bases, and 11 bases separated the two germline ends. The germline V gene encodes CDR1 SGDLS and CDR2 YYNGEE. The CDR3 spans 15 residues. In nucleotides, the CDR3 is TGTGCCAGCAGCGTAGTCGTGGACAGAAATTCACCCCTCCACTTT. As protein: CASSVVVDRNSPLHF. The full variable domain, completed using reference TRBV9 and TRBJ1-6, is DSGVTQTPKHLITATGQRVTLRCSPRSGDLSVYWYQQSLDQGLQFLIQYYNGEERAKGNILERFSAQQFPDLHSELNLSSLELGDSALYFCASSVVVDRNSPLHFGNGTRLTVT.

This chain links TRBV27 with TRBJ1-4; 7 bases are shared with TRBD1. Germline V gene lookup returns CDR1 MNHEY and CDR2 SMNVEV (reference sequence). The CDR3 extends over 15 amino acids. J gave up 7 bases and V 3 bases, and 8 bases lay outside the gene matches. The CDR3 region is CASSLMGQFSEKLFF. The DNA of the CDR3 is TGTGCCAGCAGTTTGATGGGACAGTTTAGTGAAAAACTGTTTTTT. Filled out from reference TRBV27 and TRBJ1-4, the complete variable domain reads EAQVTQNPRYLITVTGKKLTVTCSQNMNHEYMSWYRQDPGLGLRQIYYSMNVEVTDKGDVPEGYKVSRKEKRNFPLILESPSPNQTSLYFCASSLMGQFSEKLFFGSGTQLSVL.

V is TRBV30 and J is TRBJ1-3, with D unresolved. This CDR3 is built from 16 residues. The V and J ends lost 0 bases and 8 bases respectively, with 20 bases between them. CDR1 is GTSNPN, CDR2 SVGIG, per germline (reference sequence). The CDR3 loop is CAWSVRRTSLGDTIYF. DNA for the CDR3: TGTGCCTGGAGTGTACGTAGGACTTCCCTCGGGGACACCATATATTTT.

The chain is built from TRBV18 and TRBJ1-1; D call uncertain. The V gene lost 3 bases and the J gene lost 6 bases, with 8 bases spanning the gap. CDR1 and CDR2 (germline): KGHSH, LQKENI. The CDR3 is 12 residues long. CDR3 DNA sequence: TGTGCCAGCTCACCTCTTCGGGCTGAAGCTTTCTTT. This encodes CASSPLRAEAFF.

The V and J genes are TRBV5-4 and TRBJ1-1; a possible D gene is TRBD1 (5 bases). The CDR3 consists of 13 residues. V was clipped by 4 bases and J by 7 bases, with 14 bases between them. Germline V gives CDR1 SGHNT, CDR2 YYREEE (reference sequence). CDR3 sequence reads: CASSQFGTHEAFF. In nucleotides, the CDR3 is TGTGCCAGCAGCCAATTCGGGACCCATGAAGCTTTCTTT.

The chain carries TRBV10-3 and TRBJ1-3; 7 bases align to TRBD1. Germline V gene data show CDR1 as ENHRY and CDR2 as SYGVKD. With V trimmed by 2 bases and J by 4 bases, 11 bases remained unmatched. CDR3 length: 17 residues. The CDR3 reads CAISEVGQIRNGNTIYF. The CDR3 DNA reads as TGTGCCATCAGTGAGGTGGGACAGATAAGAAACGGAAACACCATATATTTT.

The gene calls are TRBV30 and TRBJ1-2; 7 bases line up with TRBD1. The ends lost 3 bases at V and 7 bases at J; junction bases unmatched: 5. Germline assignment: CDR1 GTSNPN and CDR2 SVGIG (reference sequence). The CDR3 runs 12 residues. The CDR3 protein is CAWRVTGVGYTF. CDR3 in DNA: TGTGCCTGGAGAGTTACAGGGGTTGGCTACACCTTC.

V is TRBV18 and J is TRBJ2-2, with no clear D. Germline-derived CDR1 and CDR2 are KGHSH and LQKENI. This CDR3 is built from 16 residues. The V and J ends lost 1 base and 6 bases respectively, with 15 bases between them. The CDR3 is CASSPLLTSVSGELFF. CDR3 bases: TGTGCCAGCTCACCACTTTTGACAAGCGTTTCCGGGGAGCTGTTTTTT.

Points on this clone: The same CDR3 arises from other DNA sequences in this sample as well. The CDR3 bases are TGCAGCGTGCTACAGGGAAACTATGGCTACACCTTC. Translation gives CSVLQGNYGYTF. V and J are TRBV29-1 and TRBJ1-2; possibly TRBD1 for D (6 bases). The CDR3 extends over 12 amino acids. V gave up 6 bases and J gave up 2 bases, with 10 bases separating them. Germline-derived CDR1 and CDR2 are SQVTM and ANQGSEA.

The chain couples TRBV7-8 to TRBJ1-1; 9 bases line up with TRBD1. Germline CDR1 and CDR2: SGHVS and FQNEAQ. The length of the CDR3 is 14 residues. V gave up 5 bases and J gave up 1 base; unmatched junction bases: 2. This chain's CDR3 is CASSRGQGNTEAFF. CDR3 coding DNA: TGTGCCAGCAGCCGGGGACAGGGGAACACTGAAGCTTTCTTT.

The chain couples TRBV7-8 to TRBJ2-1; 8 nucleotides align to TRBD2. J lost 8 bases, V lost 6 bases, and 6 bases had no gene match. Germline loops: CDR1 SGHVS, CDR2 FQNEAQ. The CDR3 totals 13 residues. The CDR3 loop reads CASRAGVRDEQFF. DNA of the CDR3: TGTGCCAGCAGAGCGGGAGTTAGAGATGAGCAGTTCTTC.

The gene calls are TRBV5-4 and TRBJ1-1, with D possibly matching TRBD1 (6 bases). This CDR3 is 16 amino acids long. V lost 4 bases and J lost 5, with 21 bases in between. Germline CDR1 reads SGHNT; CDR2 reads YYREEE (reference sequence). The CDR3 nucleotides are TGTGCCAGCAGCGAGAGCCCAGGGGCCTCGGGGACTGAAGCTTTCTTT. It yields the protein CASSESPGASGTEAFF.

Turning to this clone: In the same sample, other DNA sequences code for this CDR3. The gene calls are TRBV9 and TRBJ2-3, with 8 nucleotides matching TRBD2. Germline assignment: CDR1 SGDLS and CDR2 YYNGEE. With 2 bases clipped from V and 3 bases from J, the junction kept 5 bases outside the gene matches. The CDR3 is made up of 15 amino acids. CDR3 amino acids: CASSVGAGVTDTQYF. As DNA, the CDR3 is TGTGCCAGCAGCGTCGGAGCGGGGGTGACAGATACGCAGTATTTT.

The chain couples TRBV5-1 to TRBJ2-1; D unresolved. Per the germline V gene, CDR1 is SGHRS and CDR2 is YFSETQ. The CDR3 is 16 amino acids. Trimming pared 0 bases from V and 2 bases from J, leaving 12 bases between. CDR3 sequence (DNA): TGCGCCAGCAGCTTGGGAGTGGCTACTACCTACAATGAGCAGTTCTTC. It encodes CASSLGVATTYNEQFF.

Points on this clone: Within the sample, other DNA sequences also encode this same CDR3. The chain carries TRBV5-6 and TRBJ2-7; D gene unclear. CDR1 is SGHDT, CDR2 YYEEEE, per germline. Trimming cost V 0 bases and J 4 bases, with 5 bases left between them. The CDR3 spans 12 residues. The CDR3 DNA follows: TGTGCCAGCAGCTTGGGGGGATACGAGCAGTACTTC. Encoded protein: CASSLGGYEQYF.

The rearrangement links TRBV27 to TRBJ2-7; D is uncertain. The CDR3 runs 14 residues. V was cut by 0 bases and J by 1 base, with 7 bases left in between. Germline V gives CDR1 MNHEY, CDR2 SMNVEV (reference sequence). CDR3 amino acids: CASSLSQESYEQYF. CDR3 coding DNA: TGTGCCAGCAGTTTATCCCAGGAATCCTACGAGCAGTACTTC.

V and J are TRBV29-1 and TRBJ2-1; D is undetermined. V was pared by 5 bases and J by 0 bases, with 20 bases between. Germline CDR1 reads SQVTM; CDR2 reads ANQGSEA. This CDR3 region has 17 residues. CDR3 region: CSVYPRSGQPSYNEQFF. The CDR3 DNA is TGCAGCGTTTATCCCAGAAGTGGCCAGCCCTCCTACAATGAGCAGTTCTTC.